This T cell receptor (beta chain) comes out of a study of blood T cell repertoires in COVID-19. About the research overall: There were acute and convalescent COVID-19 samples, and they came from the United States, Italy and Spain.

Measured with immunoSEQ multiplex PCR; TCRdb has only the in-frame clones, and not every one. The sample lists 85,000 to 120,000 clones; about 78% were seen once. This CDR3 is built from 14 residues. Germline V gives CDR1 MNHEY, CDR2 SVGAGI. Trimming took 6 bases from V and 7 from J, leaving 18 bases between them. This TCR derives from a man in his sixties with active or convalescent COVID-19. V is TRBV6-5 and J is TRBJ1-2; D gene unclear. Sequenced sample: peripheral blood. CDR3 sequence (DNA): TGTGCCAGCAGGATTTCTACAGTCCAGCCTGGCTACACCTTC. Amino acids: CASRISTVQPGYTF.